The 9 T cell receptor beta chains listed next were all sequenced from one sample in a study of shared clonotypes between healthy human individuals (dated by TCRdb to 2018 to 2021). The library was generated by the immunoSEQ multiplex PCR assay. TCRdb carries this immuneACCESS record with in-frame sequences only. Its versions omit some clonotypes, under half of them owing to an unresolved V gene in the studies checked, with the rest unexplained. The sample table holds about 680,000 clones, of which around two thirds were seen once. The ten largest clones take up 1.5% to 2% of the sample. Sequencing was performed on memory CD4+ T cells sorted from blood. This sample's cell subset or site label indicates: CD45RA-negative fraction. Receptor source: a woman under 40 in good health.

CDR3 region: CASSLRGSSYNEQFF. The CDR3 DNA reads TGTGCCAGCAGTCTTCGCGGGAGCTCCTACAATGAGCAGTTCTTC. The J gene is TRBJ2-1, the V gene TRBV28; TRBD2 agrees at 7 bases. Trimming took 5 bases from V and 0 from J; bases not matched to a gene: 4. The V gene's germline CDR1 is MDHEN and CDR2 SYDVKM. CDR3 size: 15 residues.

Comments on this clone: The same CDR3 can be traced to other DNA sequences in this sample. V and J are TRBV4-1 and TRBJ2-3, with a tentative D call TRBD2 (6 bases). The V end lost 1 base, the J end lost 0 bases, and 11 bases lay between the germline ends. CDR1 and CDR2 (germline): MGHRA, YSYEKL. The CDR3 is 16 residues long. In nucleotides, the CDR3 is TGCGCCAGCAGCCAAGGGTGGAGCGGGAGCACAGATACGCAGTATTTT. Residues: CASSQGWSGSTDTQYF.

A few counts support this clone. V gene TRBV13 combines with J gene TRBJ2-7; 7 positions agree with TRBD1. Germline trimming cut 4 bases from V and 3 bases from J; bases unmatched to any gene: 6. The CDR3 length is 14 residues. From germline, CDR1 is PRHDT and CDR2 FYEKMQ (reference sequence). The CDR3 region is CASSSSGGHYEQYF. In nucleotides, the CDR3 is TGTGCCAGCAGCTCCTCAGGGGGTCACTACGAGCAGTACTTC.

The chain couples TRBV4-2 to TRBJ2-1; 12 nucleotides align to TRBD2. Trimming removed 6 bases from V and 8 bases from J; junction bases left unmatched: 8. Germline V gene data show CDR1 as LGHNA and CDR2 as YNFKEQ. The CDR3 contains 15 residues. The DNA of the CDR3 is TGTGCCAGCAGTTCAAGGACTAGCGGGACGTATGAGCAGTTCTTC. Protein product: CASSSRTSGTYEQFF.

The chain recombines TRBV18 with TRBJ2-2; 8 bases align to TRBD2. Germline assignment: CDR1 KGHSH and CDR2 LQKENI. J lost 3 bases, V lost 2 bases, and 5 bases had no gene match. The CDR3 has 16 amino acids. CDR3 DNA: TGTGCCAGCTCACCAATGTCGGGAGGGTACACCGGGGAGCTGTTTTTT. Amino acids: CASSPMSGGYTGELFF.

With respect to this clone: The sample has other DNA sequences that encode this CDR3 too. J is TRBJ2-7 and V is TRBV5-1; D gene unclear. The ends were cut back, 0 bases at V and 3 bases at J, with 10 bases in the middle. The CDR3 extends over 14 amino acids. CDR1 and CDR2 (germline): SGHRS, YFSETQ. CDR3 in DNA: TGCGCCAGCAGCTTGGGGCAAGGATACTACGAGCAGTACTTC. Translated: CASSLGQGYYEQYF.

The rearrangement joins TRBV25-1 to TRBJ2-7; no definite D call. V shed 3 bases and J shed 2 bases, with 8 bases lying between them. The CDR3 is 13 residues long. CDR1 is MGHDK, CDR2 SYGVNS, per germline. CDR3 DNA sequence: TGTGCCAGCAGTGAGGATTTCACCTACGAGCAGTACTTC. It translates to CASSEDFTYEQYF.

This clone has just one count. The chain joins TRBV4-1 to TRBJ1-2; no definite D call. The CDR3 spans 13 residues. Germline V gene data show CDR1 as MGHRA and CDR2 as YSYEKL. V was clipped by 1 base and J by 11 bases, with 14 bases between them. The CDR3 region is CASSQATDVWYTF. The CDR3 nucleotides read TGCGCCAGCAGCCAAGCGACCGACGTTTGGTACACCTTC.

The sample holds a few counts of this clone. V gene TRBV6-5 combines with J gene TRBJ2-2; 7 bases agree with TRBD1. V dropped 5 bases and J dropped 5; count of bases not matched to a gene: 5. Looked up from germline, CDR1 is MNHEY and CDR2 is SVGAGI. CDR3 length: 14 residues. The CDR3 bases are TGTGCCAGCAGTATGGACAGGACTACCGGGGAGCTGTTTTTT. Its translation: CASSMDRTTGELFF.